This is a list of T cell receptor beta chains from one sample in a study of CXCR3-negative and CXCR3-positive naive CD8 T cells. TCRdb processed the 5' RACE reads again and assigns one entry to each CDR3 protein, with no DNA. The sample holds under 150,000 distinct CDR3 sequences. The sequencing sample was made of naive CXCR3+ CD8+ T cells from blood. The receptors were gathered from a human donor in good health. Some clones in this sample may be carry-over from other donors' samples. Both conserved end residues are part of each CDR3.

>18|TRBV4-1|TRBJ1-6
CASSQDRSGNSYNSPLHF
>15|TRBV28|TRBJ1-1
CASSPEGGLGTEAFF
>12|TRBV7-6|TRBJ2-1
CASSVPGNEQFF
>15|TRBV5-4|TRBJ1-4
CASSLGQANNKKLFF
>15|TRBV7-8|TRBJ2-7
CASSLEGWASYEQYF
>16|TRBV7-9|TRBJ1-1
CASAPSPGQGNTEAFF
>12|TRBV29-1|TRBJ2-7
CSVDGTGTEQYF
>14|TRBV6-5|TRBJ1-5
CASSLTENNQPQHF
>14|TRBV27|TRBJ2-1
CASSGRLAGDEQFF
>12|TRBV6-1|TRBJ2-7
CASTPPLGEQYF
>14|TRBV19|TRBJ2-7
CASSEAGPAYEQYF
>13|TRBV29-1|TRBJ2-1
CSVPTGKWNEQFF
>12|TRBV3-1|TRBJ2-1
CASSLKYNEQFF
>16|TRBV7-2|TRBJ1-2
CASSLRALAVNYGYTF
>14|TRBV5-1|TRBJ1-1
CASSLAGLSTEAFF
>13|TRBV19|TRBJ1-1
CASSTTAGAEAFF
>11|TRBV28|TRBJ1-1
CASTRGTEAFF
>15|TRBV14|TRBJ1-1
CASSPLRGVNTEAFF
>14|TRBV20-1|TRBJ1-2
CSATKGEVNYGYTF
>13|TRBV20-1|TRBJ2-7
CSARVRAAYEQYF
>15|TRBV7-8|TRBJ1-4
CASSSSGTGVEKLFF
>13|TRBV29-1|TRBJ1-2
CSVPGPLGGGYTF
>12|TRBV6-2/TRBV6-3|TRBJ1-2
CASRLYRDGYTF
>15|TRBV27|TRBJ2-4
CASSPFQGARNIQYF